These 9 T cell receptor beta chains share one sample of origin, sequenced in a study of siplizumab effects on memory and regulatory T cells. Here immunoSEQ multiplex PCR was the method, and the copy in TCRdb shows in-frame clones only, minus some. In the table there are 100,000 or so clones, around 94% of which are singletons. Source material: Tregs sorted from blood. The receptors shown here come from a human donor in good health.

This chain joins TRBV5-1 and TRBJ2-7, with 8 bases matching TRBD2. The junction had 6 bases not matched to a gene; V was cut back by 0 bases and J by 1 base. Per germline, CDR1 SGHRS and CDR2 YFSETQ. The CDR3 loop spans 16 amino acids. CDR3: CASSLALTSGSYEQYF. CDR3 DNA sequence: TGCGCCAGCAGCTTGGCCCTTACTAGCGGTTCCTACGAGCAGTACTTC. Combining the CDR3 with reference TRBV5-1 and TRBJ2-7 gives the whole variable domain KAGVTQTPRYLIKTRGQQVTLSCSPISGHRSVSWYQQTPGQGLQFLFEYFSETQRNKGNFPGRFSGRQFSNSRSEMNVSTLELGDSALYLCASSLALTSGSYEQYFGPGTRLTVT.

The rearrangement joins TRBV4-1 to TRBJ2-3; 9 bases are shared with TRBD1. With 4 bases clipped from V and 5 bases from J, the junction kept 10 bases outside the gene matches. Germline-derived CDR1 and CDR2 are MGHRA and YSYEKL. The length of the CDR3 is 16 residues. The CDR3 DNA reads TGCGCCAGCAGCCTTCGGACAGGGGCCGTAAAAGATACGCAGTATTTT. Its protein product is CASSLRTGAVKDTQYF.

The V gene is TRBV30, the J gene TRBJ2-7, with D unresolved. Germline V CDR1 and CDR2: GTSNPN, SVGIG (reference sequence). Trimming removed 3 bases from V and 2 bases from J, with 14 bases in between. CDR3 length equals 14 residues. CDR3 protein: CAWRAQIGPYEQYF. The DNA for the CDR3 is TGTGCCTGGAGGGCCCAAATAGGCCCCTACGAGCAGTACTTC.

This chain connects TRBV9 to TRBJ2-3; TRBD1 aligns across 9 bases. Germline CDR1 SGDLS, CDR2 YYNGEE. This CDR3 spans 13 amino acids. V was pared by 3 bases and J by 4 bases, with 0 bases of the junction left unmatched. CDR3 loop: CASSGDRADTQYF. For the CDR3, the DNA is TGTGCCAGCAGCGGGGACAGGGCAGATACGCAGTATTTT.

In DNA, the CDR3 is TGTGCCAGCAGTTTGTTTACCGGGAGCTCTGGGGCCAACGTCCTGACTTTC. Translation gives CASSLFTGSSGANVLTF. The genes are TRBV27 and TRBJ2-6; maybe TRBD2 (6 bases). CDR3 length: 17 amino acids. Trimming shortened V by 3 bases and J by 0 bases, and 12 bases separated the two germline ends. Germline V CDR1 and CDR2: MNHEY, SMNVEV (reference sequence).

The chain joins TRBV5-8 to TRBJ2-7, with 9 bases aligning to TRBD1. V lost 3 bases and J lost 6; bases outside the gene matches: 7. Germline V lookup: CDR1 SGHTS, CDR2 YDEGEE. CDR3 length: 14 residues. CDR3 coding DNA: TGTGCCAGCAGCTCCGGACAGGGGTGGGGCGAGCAGTACTTC. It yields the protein CASSSGQGWGEQYF.

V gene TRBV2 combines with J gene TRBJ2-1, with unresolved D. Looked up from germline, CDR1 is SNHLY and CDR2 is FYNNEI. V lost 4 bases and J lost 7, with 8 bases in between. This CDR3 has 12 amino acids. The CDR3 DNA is TGTGCCAGCAGTGTTGTGCCGAATGAGCAGTTCTTC. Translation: CASSVVPNEQFF.

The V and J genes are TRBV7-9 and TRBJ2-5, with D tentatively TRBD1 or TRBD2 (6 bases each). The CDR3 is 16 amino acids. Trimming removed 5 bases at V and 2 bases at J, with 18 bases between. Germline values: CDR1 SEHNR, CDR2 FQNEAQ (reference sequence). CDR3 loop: CASSLLRAGTQETQYF. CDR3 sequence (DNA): TGTGCCAGCAGCCTCTTACGTGCGGGGACACAAGAGACCCAGTACTTC.

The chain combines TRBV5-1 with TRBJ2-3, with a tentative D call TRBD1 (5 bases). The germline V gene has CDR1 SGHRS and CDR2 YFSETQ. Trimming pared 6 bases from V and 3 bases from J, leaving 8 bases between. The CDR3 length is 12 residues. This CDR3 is CASKGMTDTQYF. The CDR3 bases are TGCGCCAGCAAGGGGATGACAGATACGCAGTATTTT.